This paragraph reports one TCR beta chain. Its antigen is still unknown. This record belongs to a study of T cell responses to AZD1222 COVID-19 vaccine. Study outcomes and limitations: The study found Spike-specific TCR breadth and depth rose after two AZD1222 doses. Most donors were white British, females outnumbered males, and clonal diversity was possibly underestimated. The study reported that nearly half of spike-specific TCRs target unmutated variant regions. Repertoire sampling was restricted to post-peak T cell response timepoints.

The CDR3 consists of 13 residues. Trimming cost V 5 bases and J 11 bases, with 16 bases left between them. Germline-derived CDR1 and CDR2 are SGHTA and FQGNSA. Repertoires were generated with immunoSEQ multiplex PCR, while TCRdb's copy carries only in-frame clones and drops some. The table includes some 150,000 clones, 85% to 90% detected once. The chain employs TRBV7-2 and TRBJ2-1; D is undetermined. Sequenced material: peripheral blood, taken 28 days after the second dose of the MenACWY control vaccine. The TCR comes from an adult who received the MenACWY meningococcal vaccine as a control. This CDR3 reads CASSPHPETQQFF. CDR3 in DNA: TGTGCCAGCAGCCCCCATCCCGAGACGCAGCAGTTCTTC.